A single sample is the source of the 18 T cell receptor beta chains below, sequenced in a study of cytomegalovirus exposure and HLA in healthy donors (TCRdb year 2017). Receptor libraries were prepared by the immunoSEQ multiplex PCR assay. The immuneACCESS repertoire file appears here via TCRdb, limited to in-frame rearrangements. These files lack a portion of the clones; in checked studies, under half of the deficit traces to unresolved V genes, and the cause of the others is not known. Recorded for this sample are 120,000 or so clones; 88% of them occurred a single time. 1.4% to 1.5% of the sample is in the top ten clones. Sequences were obtained from PBMCs. These TCRs come from a man in his thirties or forties in good health and CMV-seronegative.

CDR3 nucleotides: TGTGCCATCAGTCCCGGGACAGAGAAAGGCTACACCTTC. Amino acids: CAISPGTEKGYTF. The J gene is TRBJ1-2, the V gene TRBV10-3; 7 nucleotides align to TRBD1. Germline CDR1 reads ENHRY; CDR2 reads SYGVKD. The CDR3 has 13 residues. Unmatched junction bases numbered 8, after V lost 5 bases and J lost 8 bases.

The chain carries TRBV5-1 and TRBJ2-5; 7 bases fit TRBD1. CDR1 SGHRS and CDR2 YFSETQ come from the germline V gene. There are 15 residues in the CDR3. Unmatched junction bases numbered 6, after V lost 0 bases and J lost 4 bases. CDR3 DNA: TGCGCCAGCAGCTTGGGAGACAGGGACAGAGAGACCCAGTACTTC. Amino acids: CASSLGDRDRETQYF. Looking up the rest from reference TRBV5-1 and TRBJ2-5 gives the full variable domain: KAGVTQTPRYLIKTRGQQVTLSCSPISGHRSVSWYQQTPGQGLQFLFEYFSETQRNKGNFPGRFSGRQFSNSRSEMNVSTLELGDSALYLCASSLGDRDRETQYFGPGTRLLVL.

This clone was detected only a few times. The chain employs TRBV30 and TRBJ1-5, with TRBD1 as a possible D gene (5 bases). Trimming took 6 bases from V and 2 from J, leaving 14 bases between them. CDR3 size: 14 residues. Germline CDR1 reads GTSNPN; CDR2 reads SVGIG (reference sequence). CDR3 coding DNA: TGTGCCTGCTTGAGCGGGGACCGCAATCAGCCCCAGCATTTT. This translates into CACLSGDRNQPQHF.

The DNA for the CDR3 is TGTGCCAGCTCCCTAGGAGTACAAGAGACCCAGTACTTC. Protein sequence: CASSLGVQETQYF. The V gene is TRBV18, the J gene TRBJ2-5; D gene uncertain. The V gene lost 6 bases and the J gene lost 2 bases, with 10 bases spanning the gap. Germline V gives CDR1 KGHSH, CDR2 LQKENI. CDR3 size: 13 residues. The full variable domain, its missing parts supplied by reference TRBV18 and TRBJ2-5, is NAGVMQNPRHLVRRRGQEARLRCSPMKGHSHVYWYRQLPEEGLKFMVYLQKENIIDESGMPKERFSAEFPKEGPSILRIQQVVRGDSAAYFCASSLGVQETQYFGPGTRLLVL.

This clone was seen a few times. The gene calls are TRBV6-1 and TRBJ2-7; possible D gene TRBD1, 5 bases. The CDR3 consists of 14 residues. Germline CDR1 MNHNS, CDR2 SASEGT. V was shortened by 1 base and J by 3 bases, with 10 bases between the two germline ends. The CDR3 sequence: CASSEGGSRYEQYF. Here the CDR3 DNA reads TGTGCCAGCAGTGAAGGGGGCAGCCGCTACGAGCAGTACTTC.

The chain uses TRBV7-9 and TRBJ2-7; 10 nucleotides agree with TRBD1. V lost 5 bases to trimming and J lost 3 bases; unmatched junction nucleotides: 7. The CDR3 totals 15 residues. Germline-derived CDR1 and CDR2 are SEHNR and FQNEAQ (reference sequence). The DNA of the CDR3 is TGTGCCAGCAGCCTCCGGGACAGGGGTAACTACGAGCAGTACTTC. Amino acids: CASSLRDRGNYEQYF.

The rearrangement links TRBV9 to TRBJ2-3; 13 bases agree with TRBD2. CDR3 size: 19 residues. With 0 bases clipped from V and 3 bases from J, the junction kept 10 bases outside the gene matches. The germline gives CDR1 SGDLS, CDR2 YYNGEE. As DNA, the CDR3 is TGTGCCAGCAGCGTAGGACTAGCGGGAGGACGGGGGGGGACAGATACGCAGTATTTT. Its protein is CASSVGLAGGRGGTDTQYF.

The J gene is TRBJ2-5, the V gene TRBV2, with TRBD1 matching 7 bases. Trimming took 5 bases from V and 1 from J; bases not matched to a gene: 7. The CDR3 loop spans 15 amino acids. Germline V lookup: CDR1 SNHLY, CDR2 FYNNEI. CDR3 bases: TGTGCCAGCAGTTGGGACAGCGACGGCCAAGAGACCCAGTACTTC. Translating it yields CASSWDSDGQETQYF.

The chain combines TRBV5-1 with TRBJ2-5, with no clear D. This CDR3 is 13 amino acids long. Germline-derived CDR1 and CDR2 are SGHRS and YFSETQ. V lost 4 bases and J lost 0, with 7 bases in between. The CDR3 sequence: CASSLQYQETQYF. The CDR3 bases are TGCGCCAGCAGCCTACAGTACCAAGAGACCCAGTACTTC.

The chain uses TRBV7-3 and TRBJ2-1; the match to TRBD1 covers 8 bases. This CDR3 is 12 amino acids long. Unmatched junction bases numbered 1, after V lost 3 bases and J lost 9 bases. The germline gives CDR1 SGHTA, CDR2 FQGTGA. The CDR3 sequence: CASSLTGVEQFF. The DNA for the CDR3 is TGTGCCAGCAGCTTGACAGGGGTTGAGCAGTTCTTC.

The chain combines TRBV7-6 with TRBJ1-1, with D possibly being TRBD1 (6 bases). This CDR3 region has 17 residues. Trimming removed 5 bases from V and 1 base from J, with 20 bases in between. The germline gives CDR1 SGHVS, CDR2 FNYEAQ. CDR3 residues: CASSPTTGLGRNTEAFF. CDR3 bases: TGTGCCAGCAGCCCGACCACAGGGTTGGGTAGGAACACTGAAGCTTTCTTT.

The chain uses TRBV18 and TRBJ1-2; D is perhaps TRBD1 (6 bases). The CDR3 covers 14 residues. The V end lost 0 bases, the J end lost 8 bases, and 13 bases lay between the germline ends. CDR1 is KGHSH and CDR2 is LQKENI in the germline V gene. The CDR3 loop reads CASSPPGGPAGYTF. In nucleotides, the CDR3 is TGTGCCAGCTCACCACCAGGGGGTCCGGCGGGCTACACCTTC. Full variable domain (rest looked up from reference TRBV18 and TRBJ1-2): NAGVMQNPRHLVRRRGQEARLRCSPMKGHSHVYWYRQLPEEGLKFMVYLQKENIIDESGMPKERFSAEFPKEGPSILRIQQVVRGDSAAYFCASSPPGGPAGYTFGSGTRLTVV.

The chain combines TRBV19 with TRBJ2-7; possibly TRBD2 for D (6 bases). Germline CDR1 and CDR2: LNHDA and SQIVND (reference sequence). This CDR3 has 13 amino acids. The V and J ends lost 4 bases and 1 base respectively, with 8 bases between them. The CDR3, as DNA: TGTGCCAGTAGTAGCGGGACTTCCTACGAGCAGTACTTC. It encodes CASSSGTSYEQYF.

The rearrangement links TRBV19 to TRBJ1-5; weak D call: TRBD1 (6 bases). The CDR3 spans 16 residues. The germline V gene has CDR1 LNHDA and CDR2 SQIVND (reference sequence). Deletions cut 5 bases from V and 0 bases from J, with 14 bases between. The DNA for the CDR3 is TGTGCCAGTAGTCCTGGACAGACATATAGCAATCAGCCCCAGCATTTT. As protein: CASSPGQTYSNQPQHF. The whole variable domain, remainder taken from reference TRBV19 and TRBJ1-5, is DGGITQSPKYLFRKEGQNVTLSCEQNLNHDAMYWYRQDPGQGLRLIYYSQIVNDFQKGDIAEGYSVSREKKESFPLTVTSAQKNPTAFYLCASSPGQTYSNQPQHFGDGTRLSIL.

V gene TRBV6-1 combines with J gene TRBJ1-2; possible D gene TRBD1, 6 bases. This CDR3 contains 18 residues. V dropped 2 bases and J dropped 4 bases, with 23 bases sitting between them. In germline, CDR1 is MNHNS, CDR2 SASEGT. CDR3 amino acids: CASSEIGTRGIPFYGYTF. The CDR3 DNA reads as TGTGCCAGCAGTGAAATTGGAACGAGGGGGATCCCGTTCTATGGCTACACCTTC.

The J gene is TRBJ2-1, the V gene TRBV18, with a possible D match to TRBD1 (6 bases). This CDR3 comprises 14 residues. CDR1 is KGHSH and CDR2 is LQKENI in the germline V gene. Trimming stripped 3 bases from V and 3 bases from J, with 9 bases between. The CDR3 DNA reads as TGTGCCAGCTCACCGTTGGACAGCTACAATGAGCAGTTCTTC. Translated, it gives CASSPLDSYNEQFF.

The gene calls are TRBV30 and TRBJ1-1; the D gene is possibly TRBD1 (6 bases). Germline loops: CDR1 GTSNPN, CDR2 SVGIG (reference sequence). Trimming took 4 bases from V and 6 from J, leaving 18 bases between them. This CDR3 is 14 amino acids long. The CDR3: CAWKRAGARPEAFF. CDR3 DNA: TGTGCCTGGAAAAGAGCGGGGGCAAGACCTGAAGCTTTCTTT.

Only one count was recorded for this clone. The chain recombines TRBV9 with TRBJ2-7, with TRBD2 matching 10 bases. The germline CDR1 and CDR2 sequences are SGDLS and YYNGEE. There are 18 residues in the CDR3. With V trimmed by 0 bases and J by 2 bases, 11 bases remained unmatched. Here the CDR3 DNA reads TGTGCCAGCAGCGTAGGTGGGTCTAGCGGGAGCCGACCCTACGAGCAGTACTTC. Translating it yields CASSVGGSSGSRPYEQYF. Combining the CDR3 with reference TRBV9 and TRBJ2-7 gives the whole variable domain DSGVTQTPKHLITATGQRVTLRCSPRSGDLSVYWYQQSLDQGLQFLIQYYNGEERAKGNILERFSAQQFPDLHSELNLSSLELGDSALYFCASSVGGSSGSRPYEQYFGPGTRLTVT.